Listed below are T cell receptor beta chains from one sample, sequenced in a study of shared clonotypes between healthy human individuals. TCRdb's table, derived via immunoSEQ multiplex PCR, lists solely in-frame clones and lacks some. Among some 1 million clones listed, 70% to 80% were seen once. Sequencing used memory CD4+ T cells sorted from blood. The receptors stem from a man aged 18 to 29 in good health. CDR3s include the opening cysteine and the closing phenylalanine or tryptophan. A D gene is named only where the DNA matches it firmly. Size is omitted from some rows. Given values are once, few, many or a class for expanded clones.

-	TRBV7-2	-	TRBJ2-1	CASSLGPWAYNEQFF	TGTGCCAGCAGCTTAGGCCCCTGGGCCTACAATGAGCAGTTCTTC
-	TRBV6-1	-	TRBJ1-1	CASSENRGLEAFF	TGTGCCAGCAGTGAAAATCGGGGCCTGGAAGCTTTCTTT
TRBD2	TRBV7-2	-	TRBJ2-7	CASSLSGRSLSEQYF	TGTGCCAGCAGCTTGAGCGGGAGATCGCTTAGCGAGCAGTACTTC
TRBD2	TRBV18	-	TRBJ2-7	CASSQREGEQYF	TGTGCCAGCTCACAGCGGGAAGGCGAGCAGTACTTC
-	TRBV6-1	-	TRBJ2-1	CASSELTRAQFF	TGTGCCAGCAGTGAACTGACTAGAGCCCAGTTCTTC
-	TRBV7-6	-	TRBJ2-1	CASSLSNGQFTPFF	TGTGCCAGCAGCTTAAGTAACGGCCAATTCACGCCGTTCTTC
TRBD1	TRBV27	-	TRBJ2-1	CASSLDRASYNEQFF	TGTGCCAGCAGTTTAGACAGGGCCTCCTACAATGAGCAGTTCTTC
-	TRBV28	-	TRBJ2-6	CASSPATGYPLGANVLTF	TGTGCCAGCAGTCCGGCGACAGGTTACCCTCTGGGGGCCAACGTCCTGACTTTC
-	TRBV5-1	-	TRBJ2-7	CASSLASGIQGGREQYF	TGCGCCAGCAGCCTGGCTAGTGGTATTCAGGGGGGCCGGGAGCAGTACTTC
TRBD1	TRBV7-6	-	TRBJ1-2	CASSWTGRSYRTGGGENGYTF	TGTGCCAGCAGCTGGACAGGACGAAGTTACCGGACAGGGGGCGGGGAGAATGGCTACACCTTC
-	TRBV6-1	-	TRBJ2-7	CASREDRYEQYF	TGTGCCAGCAGGGAGGACAGATACGAGCAGTACTTC
-	TRBV28	-	TRBJ2-7	CASSSGDRSEQYF	TGTGCCAGCAGTTCAGGGGATCGGAGCGAGCAGTACTTC
-	TRBV5-1	once	TRBJ2-7	CASSPEPGFNEQYF	TGCGCCAGCAGCCCGGAGCCAGGGTTCAACGAGCAGTACTTC
-	TRBV14	-	TRBJ2-2	CASSQDPRTGELFF	TGTGCCAGCAGCCAAGATCCACGCACCGGGGAGCTGTTTTTT
-	TRBV5-6	-	TRBJ1-4	CASSLGTNEKLFF	TGTGCCAGCAGCTTGGGGACAAATGAAAAACTGTTTTTT
-	TRBV11-2	-	TRBJ2-7	CASSPSFSGSPHYEQYF	TGTGCCAGCAGCCCTTCCTTCTCCGGGTCCCCCCACTACGAGCAGTACTTC
TRBD1	TRBV6-6	-	TRBJ2-7	CASSPNRGSYEQYF	TGTGCCAGTTCACCGAACAGGGGGTCCTACGAGCAGTACTTC
TRBD1	TRBV7-2	-	TRBJ2-7	CASSLAVRGGDVQYF	TGTGCCAGCAGCTTAGCGGTACGAGGGGGCGATGTGCAGTACTTC
TRBD1	TRBV28	-	TRBJ1-6	CATWDRVTYNSPLHF	TGTGCCACATGGGACAGGGTAACCTATAATTCACCCCTCCACTTT
-	TRBV18	-	TRBJ1-1	CASAPGIGNTEAFF	TGTGCCAGCGCTCCGGGGATAGGGAACACTGAAGCTTTCTTT
-	TRBV2	once	TRBJ2-1	CASSRGLGEQFF	TGTGCCAGCAGTCGGGGGTTAGGTGAGCAGTTCTTC
-	TRBV5-1	-	TRBJ2-3	CASSSAAVDTQYF	TGCGCCAGCAGCTCCGCGGCGGTGGATACGCAGTATTTT
-	TRBV7-3	-	TRBJ2-1	CASGFRDKNEQFF	TGTGCCAGCGGGTTCAGGGACAAGAACGAGCAGTTCTTC
-	TRBV28	few	TRBJ1-3	CATVVSGNTIYF	TGTGCCACCGTAGTCTCTGGAAACACCATATATTTT
-	TRBV4-3	-	TRBJ2-3	CASSRRQDPTDTQYF	TGCGCCAGCAGCAGACGACAGGACCCCACAGATACGCAGTATTTT
TRBD2	TRBV5-1	-	TRBJ2-1	CASSLAAGGPEYNEQFF	TGCGCCAGCAGCTTGGCGGCGGGAGGGCCCGAATACAATGAGCAGTTCTTC
TRBD2	TRBV9	-	TRBJ2-5	CASSPGTSGRGETQYF	TGTGCCAGCAGCCCCGGGACTAGCGGGAGAGGAGAGACCCAGTACTTC
-	TRBV25-1	-	TRBJ2-7	CASRMRTEARGQYF	TGTGCCAGCAGAATGAGGACGGAGGCCAGGGGGCAGTACTTC
-	TRBV11-2	-	TRBJ2-3	CASRPDSIRTSTDTQYF	TGTGCCAGCAGGCCTGACTCCATAAGGACTAGCACAGATACGCAGTATTTT
TRBD2	TRBV11-2	-	TRBJ2-4	CASSPGTSIYF	TGTGCCAGCAGCCCCGGGACTAGTATCTACTTC
TRBD1	TRBV30	few	TRBJ1-1	CAWSTDRVKAFF	TGTGCCTGGAGTACCGACAGGGTAAAAGCTTTCTTT
-	TRBV5-1	-	TRBJ2-5	CASSLRGYQETQYF	TGCGCCAGCAGCTTGCGGGGGTATCAAGAGACCCAGTACTTC
TRBD1	TRBV9	-	TRBJ2-2	CASSVRSSRTGFAGELFF	TGTGCCAGCAGCGTAAGGTCTTCTAGGACAGGGTTCGCCGGGGAGCTGTTTTTT
-	TRBV6-1	-	TRBJ1-2	CASSEIVGGGYGYTF	TGTGCCAGCAGTGAAATAGTCGGCGGGGGGTATGGCTACACCTTC
TRBD1	TRBV5-1	many	TRBJ1-1	CASSPGTGNKDTEAFF	TGCGCCAGCAGCCCCGGGACAGGGAATAAGGACACTGAAGCTTTCTTT
-	TRBV10-1	once	TRBJ1-3	CASSRDPSGNTIYF	TGCGCCAGCAGTCGGGACCCCTCTGGAAACACCATATATTTT